This T cell receptor beta chain was recorded in a study of CD8+CD57+ T cells in acquired aplastic anemia. Overall study context: DNA from sorted CD4+ and CD8+ cells averaged around 3 ug. General observations from the study: Both patients and controls carried the same twenty-nine CD8+ CDR3 sequences.

Concerning this clonotype itself: What it binds is not known.

Profiling of TCR beta VDJ combinations and CDR3 sequences used genomic DNA as template. TCRdb ran MiXCR on the reads and lists one entry per CDR3 protein. Counted here are tens of thousands of distinct CDR3 sequences, roughly 54% occurring once; the ten biggest clones make up about 2.5%. CDR3 length: 13 residues. Trimming removed 2 bases from V and 6 bases from J, with 10 bases in between. Per germline, CDR1 SGHTA and CDR2 FQGTGA. The clonotype comes from a human donor in good health, serving as a control. Sequences were obtained from sorted CD4+, CD8+, or CD8+CD57+ T cells (not recorded which) from PBMCs. This chain uses TRBV7-3 with TRBJ1-2, with TRBD1 as a possible D gene (5 bases). CDR3 sequence (DNA): TGTGCCAGCAGCTTAGGCGGGGGTGATGGCTACACCTTC. This gives the protein CASSLGGGDGYTF.